Shown below are 27 T cell receptor beta chains from a single sample sequenced in a study of shared clonotypes between healthy human individuals. TCRdb keeps only in-frame clones here, not all; method: immunoSEQ multiplex PCR. The sample has 1.5 million to 1.9 million clones, roughly 98% seen once. Specimen: naive CD4+ T cells sorted from blood. Documented subset: CD45RA+ positively selected. These receptors came from a man aged 25-45 years in good health.

The chain combines TRBV28 with TRBJ2-7, with unresolved D. CDR1 is MDHEN and CDR2 is SYDVKM in the germline V gene. The CDR3 is made up of 15 amino acids. Trimming shortened V by 2 bases and J by 2 bases, and 13 bases separated the two germline ends. In DNA form, the CDR3 reads TGTGCCAGCAGTTTAGGTTTGCTTCCGACCTACGAGCAGTACTTC. Amino acids: CASSLGLLPTYEQYF.

V is TRBV28 and J is TRBJ1-5; D is unclear. The CDR3 contains 13 residues. Looked up from germline, CDR1 is MDHEN and CDR2 is SYDVKM. The V end lost 3 bases, the J end lost 13 bases, and 16 bases lay between the germline ends. The CDR3 nucleotides are TGTGCCAGCAGTTTCCCGAATGTGCCGGGACAGCATTTT. This translates into CASSFPNVPGQHF.

The CDR3, as DNA: TGTGCCAGCAGTGAAAACCCCTCTAGTCACAATGAGCAGTTCTTC. It is translated as CASSENPSSHNEQFF. This chain connects TRBV6-1 to TRBJ2-1; D is unresolved. Per the germline V gene, CDR1 is MNHNS and CDR2 is SASEGT. The CDR3 is 15 amino acids. Trimming left V 2 bases short and J 5 bases short, with 13 bases between.

The chain couples TRBV7-9 to TRBJ2-2; no reliable D call. Trimming pared 5 bases from V and 2 bases from J, leaving 15 bases between. CDR1 is SEHNR, CDR2 FQNEAQ, per germline (reference sequence). This CDR3 is built from 16 residues. The CDR3 bases are TGTGCCAGCAGCGTACCGGGCCACAGTAACACCGGGGAGCTGTTTTTT. This codes for CASSVPGHSNTGELFF.

The J gene is TRBJ2-1, the V gene TRBV2, with D unclear. The CDR3 contains 15 residues. Trimming took off 1 base at V and 0 bases at J, with 7 bases between the two ends. Germline-derived CDR1 and CDR2 are SNHLY and FYNNEI. In nucleotides, the CDR3 is TGTGCCAGCAGTGAAGGTCCGGGCTCCTACAATGAGCAGTTCTTC. Translation: CASSEGPGSYNEQFF.

The gene calls are TRBV6-6 and TRBJ1-2; D not resolved. Trimming removed 0 bases from V and 2 bases from J, with 10 bases in between. The CDR3 length is 15 residues. CDR1 is MNHNY and CDR2 is SVGAGI in the germline V gene (reference sequence). For the CDR3, the DNA is TGTGCCAGCAGTTACTCATGGGCACCGAACTATGGCTACACCTTC. Residues: CASSYSWAPNYGYTF.

The chain links TRBV27 to TRBJ2-1; TRBD1 agrees at 7 bases. The CDR3 is 17 amino acids. The germline V gene has CDR1 MNHEY and CDR2 SMNVEV (reference sequence). V trimming: 3 bases; J trimming: 6 bases; junction bases outside the gene matches: 14. The CDR3 reads CASSLPYAGGIPNEQFF. The CDR3 bases are TGTGCCAGCAGTTTGCCCTATGCAGGGGGAATTCCCAATGAGCAGTTCTTC.

The CDR3 reads CASSPGLAGLETQYF. CDR3 sequence (DNA): TGTGCCAGCAGCCCAGGACTAGCGGGGTTAGAGACCCAGTACTTC. This sequence joins TRBV11-3 and TRBJ2-5; TRBD2 aligns across 12 bases. V trimming: 5 bases; J trimming: 4 bases; junction bases outside the gene matches: 5. The CDR3 is 15 amino acids. Germline V gives CDR1 SGHNT, CDR2 YENEEA.

This clone has a single count. Other DNA variants within this sample encode the same CDR3. CDR3 nucleotide sequence: TGTGCCAGCAGTTTGCTAGGGGGTGAAGCTTTCTTT. It translates to CASSLLGGEAFF. V usage is TRBV28 and J usage is TRBJ1-1; tentative D call: TRBD1 (6 bases). CDR3 size: 12 residues. Germline-derived CDR1 and CDR2 are MDHEN and SYDVKM. The ends were cut back, 3 bases at V and 7 bases at J, with 9 bases in the middle.

With regard to this clone: This sample includes further DNA sequences coding for the same CDR3. The rearrangement joins TRBV5-1 to TRBJ2-3; 8 bases align to TRBD1. Germline V CDR1 and CDR2: SGHRS, YFSETQ. This CDR3 comprises 13 residues. V shed 4 bases and J 4 bases; nucleotides not matched to a gene: 2. CDR3 DNA: TGCGCCAGCAGCGGACAGGGTGCAGATACGCAGTATTTT. Translated, it gives CASSGQGADTQYF.

The chain uses TRBV5-1 and TRBJ2-2; 8 positions match TRBD1. The CDR3 is 13 residues long. CDR1 and CDR2 from the germline V gene are SGHRS and YFSETQ. J gave up 6 bases and V 5 bases, and 3 bases lay outside the gene matches. The CDR3 region is CASRVQGAGELFF. CDR3 nucleotide sequence: TGCGCCAGCAGGGTACAGGGGGCCGGGGAGCTGTTTTTT.

The genes are TRBV11-2 and TRBJ2-5; 8 nucleotides agree with TRBD2. V lost 4 bases, J lost 5 bases, and 9 bases stayed unmatched. Germline loops: CDR1 SGHAT, CDR2 FQNNGV. The CDR3 extends over 15 amino acids. The CDR3 region is CASSSPAGVRETQYF. For the CDR3, the DNA is TGTGCCAGCAGCTCCCCAGCGGGAGTAAGGGAGACCCAGTACTTC.

The chain recombines TRBV29-1 with TRBJ1-5, with no clear D. V was clipped by 3 bases and J by 0 bases, with 15 bases between them. CDR1 and CDR2 (germline): SQVTM, ANQGSEA. The CDR3 runs 16 residues. The CDR3 sequence: CSVDFSSSYSNQPQHF. The CDR3 DNA reads as TGCAGCGTTGATTTCTCCAGCAGCTATAGCAATCAGCCCCAGCATTTT.

The chain employs TRBV13 and TRBJ1-3; tentative D call: TRBD1 (6 bases). Germline CDR1 reads PRHDT; CDR2 reads FYEKMQ (reference sequence). Deletions cut 2 bases from V and 4 bases from J, with 18 bases between. This CDR3 contains 17 residues. The CDR3 here is CASSLRQGPSLGNTIYF. The DNA for the CDR3 is TGTGCCAGCAGCTTACGCCAGGGGCCCTCGCTGGGAAACACCATATATTTT.

The rearrangement joins TRBV27 to TRBJ1-5, with D perhaps matching TRBD1 (6 bases). CDR3 size: 17 residues. Deletions cut 6 bases from V and 0 bases from J, with 18 bases between. Looked up from germline, CDR1 is MNHEY and CDR2 is SMNVEV (reference sequence). The CDR3 DNA sequence: TGTGCCAGCAGCCCTGATGGGACACTTTATAGCAATCAGCCCCAGCATTTT. Its protein is CASSPDGTLYSNQPQHF.

This chain joins TRBV18 and TRBJ2-4, with 8 bases identical to TRBD1. Germline CDR1 KGHSH, CDR2 LQKENI. With 3 bases clipped from V and 5 bases from J, the junction kept 3 bases outside the gene matches. The CDR3 runs 14 residues. The CDR3, as DNA: TGTGCCAGCTCACCGGTACAGGGGGAAAACATTCAGTACTTC. Amino acid sequence: CASSPVQGENIQYF.

J is TRBJ1-1 and V is TRBV29-1, with 9 positions matching TRBD1. From germline, CDR1 is SQVTM and CDR2 ANQGSEA. V trimming: 7 bases; J trimming: 5 bases; junction bases outside the gene matches: 14. The CDR3 length is 15 residues. The CDR3: CSGATGGGAGTEAFF. The DNA of the CDR3 is TGCAGCGGCGCGACAGGGGGAGGAGCGGGTACTGAAGCTTTCTTT.

The chain employs TRBV18 and TRBJ2-5; D not resolved. The CDR3 is made up of 12 amino acids. V lost 6 bases, J lost 3 bases, and 8 bases lay in between. Germline assignment: CDR1 KGHSH and CDR2 LQKENI. Written as DNA, the CDR3 is TGTGCCAGCTCGCGCAACGAAGAGACCCAGTACTTC. It is translated as CASSRNEETQYF.

The J gene is TRBJ2-3, the V gene TRBV5-1; D is perhaps TRBD1 or TRBD2 (5 bases each). CDR1 and CDR2 from the germline V gene are SGHRS and YFSETQ. V was shortened by 0 bases and J by 3 bases, with 17 bases between the two germline ends. This CDR3 is 17 amino acids long. CDR3: CASSLEPRDHLTDTQYF. The CDR3 DNA reads as TGCGCCAGCAGCTTGGAGCCCCGGGACCACTTGACAGATACGCAGTATTTT.

This chain connects TRBV7-9 to TRBJ1-5; D perhaps matches TRBD1 (5 bases). This CDR3 spans 14 amino acids. V was trimmed by 5 bases and J by 3 bases, leaving 11 bases between them. The germline V gene encodes CDR1 SEHNR and CDR2 FQNEAQ (reference sequence). The CDR3 region has the DNA TGTGCCAGCAGCGCCGACAGCTCCAATCAGCCCCAGCATTTT. Encoded protein: CASSADSSNQPQHF.

The chain joins TRBV10-1 to TRBJ1-5; D is uncertain. The CDR3 length is 18 residues. The V gene lost 0 bases and the J gene lost 6 bases, with 21 bases spanning the gap. Looked up from germline, CDR1 is WNHNN and CDR2 is SYGVQD (reference sequence). CDR3 coding DNA: TGCGCCAGCAGTGAGTCGAGGGCAGGATTCTTACTTGCTCAGCCCCAGCATTTT. Its protein product is CASSESRAGFLLAQPQHF.

The V gene is TRBV28, the J gene TRBJ1-2; D not certain. V was cut by 6 bases and J by 7 bases, with 18 bases left in between. The CDR3 has 14 amino acids. From germline, CDR1 is MDHEN and CDR2 SYDVKM. The CDR3 nucleotides are TGTGCCAGCAGCTCGAAAGAGGGTGAGTCTGGCTACACCTTC. Amino acids: CASSSKEGESGYTF.

This rearrangement joins TRBV5-1 to TRBJ2-4; D not certain. This CDR3 is built from 17 residues. Germline CDR1 is SGHRS and CDR2 is YFSETQ. V lost 1 base to trimming and J lost 2 bases, with 16 bases between them. The CDR3 DNA reads TGCGCCAGCAGCTTGAACACAGTCCTCACAACCAAAAACATTCAGTACTTC. This translates into CASSLNTVLTTKNIQYF.

J is TRBJ1-2 and V is TRBV28; 10 nucleotides align to TRBD1. The CDR3 is 14 residues long. Germline CDR1 and CDR2: MDHEN and SYDVKM. V lost 10 bases and J lost 2; bases outside the gene matches: 7. The CDR3 sequence is CAIDRGLANYGYTF. The CDR3 DNA follows: TGTGCCATAGACAGGGGGCTAGCGAACTATGGCTACACCTTC.

The V gene is TRBV6-1, the J gene TRBJ2-3; D is possibly TRBD2 (6 bases). Germline V lookup: CDR1 MNHNS, CDR2 SASEGT. Trimming removed 7 bases from V and 0 bases from J, with 14 bases in between. The CDR3 covers 15 residues. The CDR3 protein is CASIRTGTSTDTQYF. The CDR3 DNA sequence: TGTGCCAGCATTCGAACCGGGACTAGCACAGATACGCAGTATTTT.

This chain links TRBV29-1 with TRBJ2-5; D is uncertain. The CDR3 runs to 11 residues. V lost 6 bases to trimming and J lost 7 bases, with 12 bases between them. Germline V lookup: CDR1 SQVTM, CDR2 ANQGSEA. In DNA, the CDR3 is TGCAGCGTGTACAAAACCATGACCCAGTACTTC. It encodes CSVYKTMTQYF.

The chain combines TRBV7-6 with TRBJ2-7, with D tentatively TRBD1 (6 bases). CDR3 length: 15 residues. The V gene's germline CDR1 is SGHVS and CDR2 FNYEAQ. The V gene lost 4 bases and the J gene lost 1 base, with 14 bases spanning the gap. DNA of the CDR3: TGTGCCAGCAGCTCGAAAGTACAGGGATCCTACGAGCAGTACTTC. This encodes CASSSKVQGSYEQYF.